This T cell receptor beta chain appears in the sequencing data of a study of regulatory T cells. Findings of the study overall: In CD3G-deficient patients, conventional CD4+ T cells were enriched for hydrophobic CDR3 residues at positions 6 and 7. Patient repertoires had restricted TRB V-J pairs and skewed V and J usage, most in Tregs.

The primer mix had 52 TRBV and 13 TRBJ primers. TCRdb's table, derived via immunoSEQ multiplex PCR, lists solely in-frame clones and lacks some. The sample lists some 23,000 clones; approximately 90% were seen once. As for this clone: Antigen unknown.

Germline V gene sequence: CDR1 ENHRY, CDR2 SYGVKD. The CDR3 has 13 residues. Trimming removed 10 bases at V and 3 bases at J, with 16 bases between. CD4+ T cells were divided by sorting: CD25-high CD127-low Tregs, CD25-low CD127-high conventional cells. The sequencing sample was made of conventional CD4+ T cells sorted from blood. This receptor was taken from a child between 5 and 17 years old with CD3G deficiency. The rearrangement joins TRBV10-3 to TRBJ2-7; D unresolved. As DNA, the CDR3 is TGTGCCAGCACCCCGGACCCACGCTACGAGCAGTACTTC. Amino acids: CASTPDPRYEQYF.